The 21 T cell receptor beta chains reported below all come from one sample, sequenced in a study of cytomegalovirus exposure and HLA in healthy donors. In the PCR, 60 Vbeta and 13 Jbeta primers were used. Produced via immunoSEQ multiplex PCR; TCRdb's table is partial and in-frame only. This sample has approximately 120,000 clones, with around 77% found just once. Material: PBMCs. The receptors derive from a woman between 40 and 55 years old in good health and CMV-seropositive.

This clone was recorded only once. The chain recombines TRBV19 with TRBJ1-4, with D tentatively TRBD1 (6 bases). The CDR3 consists of 15 residues. Germline V gene sequence: CDR1 LNHDA, CDR2 SQIVND (reference sequence). V was clipped by 2 bases and J by 7 bases, with 14 bases between them. CDR3 residues: CASSIWGPRSEKLFF. CDR3 nucleotides: TGTGCCAGTAGTATATGGGGGCCTCGGAGTGAAAAACTGTTTTTT.

CDR3 loop: CASSIAARSLSYEQYF. Written as DNA, the CDR3 is TGTGCCAGTAGTATAGCGGCCAGGTCATTATCCTACGAGCAGTACTTC. The rearrangement joins TRBV19 to TRBJ2-7; D not certain. CDR3 length: 16 amino acids. The V end lost 1 base, the J end lost 1 base, and 14 bases lay between the germline ends. Germline V CDR1 and CDR2: LNHDA, SQIVND (reference sequence).

There are a few counts of this clone. This CDR3 reads CASGLTGVTDTQYF. In DNA form, the CDR3 reads TGTGCTAGTGGTTTGACGGGGGTCACAGATACGCAGTATTTT. The V call is TRBV12-5, the J call TRBJ2-3; D is perhaps TRBD2 (6 bases). CDR1 is LGHNT, CDR2 FRNRAP, per germline. This CDR3 comprises 14 residues. Deletions cut 2 bases from V and 2 bases from J, with 8 bases between. The full variable domain, completed using reference TRBV12-5 and TRBJ2-3, is DARVTQTPRHKVTEMGQEVTMRCQPILGHNTVFWYRQTMMQGLELLAYFRNRAPLDDSGMPKDRFSAEMPDATLATLKIQPSEPRDSAVYFCASGLTGVTDTQYFGPGTRLTVL.

This clone was found once. V gene TRBV5-1 combines with J gene TRBJ1-3, with D unresolved. This CDR3 has 14 amino acids. V was pared by 4 bases and J by 1 base, with 9 bases between. Germline V gives CDR1 SGHRS, CDR2 YFSETQ. The CDR3: CASSPTSSGNTIYF. The CDR3 coding sequence is TGCGCCAGCAGCCCGACATCTTCTGGAAACACCATATATTTT.

This sequence joins TRBV9 and TRBJ2-7; 8 nucleotides align to TRBD1. The CDR3 totals 16 residues. V shed 1 base and J 5 bases; nucleotides not matched to a gene: 11. The germline gives CDR1 SGDLS, CDR2 YYNGEE. This CDR3 reads CASSVTDGQGTHEQYF. In DNA, the CDR3 is TGTGCCAGCAGCGTAACGGACGGACAGGGTACCCACGAGCAGTACTTC.

The chain links TRBV7-9 to TRBJ2-4; no clear D gene. Germline values: CDR1 SEHNR, CDR2 FQNEAQ (reference sequence). V was shortened by 5 bases and J by 0 bases, with 11 bases between the two germline ends. CDR3 length: 15 residues. CDR3 protein: CASSPERGAKNIQYF. The CDR3 DNA follows: TGTGCCAGCAGCCCCGAGAGAGGAGCCAAAAACATTCAGTACTTC.

This clone turned up a few times. The chain joins TRBV15 to TRBJ2-7, with 12 bases lining up with TRBD1. Germline-derived CDR1 and CDR2 are LNHNV and YYDKDF (reference sequence). The CDR3 consists of 15 residues. V gave up 0 bases and J gave up 5 bases; unmatched junction bases: 2. CDR3 sequence: CATSRDGTGGDEQYF. In nucleotides, the CDR3 is TGTGCCACCAGCAGAGATGGGACAGGGGGCGACGAGCAGTACTTC. Based on the CDR3 plus reference TRBV15 and TRBJ2-7, the full variable domain is DAMVIQNPRYQVTQFGKPVTLSCSQTLNHNVMYWYQQKSSQAPKLLFHYYDKDFNNEADTPDNFQSRRPNTSFCFLDIRSPGLGDTAMYLCATSRDGTGGDEQYFGPGTRLTVT.

The rearrangement joins TRBV6-5 to TRBJ2-5; D gene ambiguous. V was shortened by 8 bases and J by 1 base, with 11 bases between the two germline ends. The CDR3 has 13 amino acids. In germline, CDR1 is MNHEY, CDR2 SVGAGI. This CDR3 reads CASREVFQETQYF. The CDR3 DNA follows: TGTGCCAGCCGCGAAGTGTTCCAAGAGACCCAGTACTTC.

The rearrangement joins TRBV6-6 to TRBJ2-7, with 10 positions matching TRBD1. The ends lost 5 bases at V and 7 bases at J; junction bases unmatched: 2. Germline lookup yields CDR1 MNHNY and CDR2 SVGAGI (reference sequence). This CDR3 region has 12 residues. The CDR3 DNA reads as TGTGCCAGCAGTGACAGGGGGCGGGAGCAGTACTTC. It is translated as CASSDRGREQYF.

On this clone itself: An end of the junction differs from the germline gene, which may be a read error. CDR3 DNA: TGTGCCAGCAGCTCACTCTCCGGGGGTCCCCAAGAGACCCGGTACTTC. Its translation: CASSSLSGGPQETRYF. This chain joins TRBV9 and TRBJ2-5, with a tentative D call TRBD2 (6 bases). The CDR3 runs to 16 residues. Germline V CDR1 and CDR2: SGDLS, YYNGEE.

The V and J genes are TRBV9 and TRBJ2-7, with TRBD2 identical over 13 bases. The CDR3 is 16 amino acids. Trimming at V came to 4 bases and at J to 4 bases, leaving 8 bases not matched to a gene. Germline CDR1 is SGDLS and CDR2 is YYNGEE. CDR3 loop: CASSPAGTSGKYEQYF. CDR3 sequence (DNA): TGTGCCAGCAGCCCTGCCGGGACTAGCGGGAAATACGAGCAGTACTTC.

The chain carries TRBV27 and TRBJ2-5; 8 nucleotides match TRBD1. The assigned J gene may be wrong: the sequence end matches TRBJ2-7 better. The V gene's germline CDR1 is MNHEY and CDR2 SMNVEV (reference sequence). CDR3 size: 16 residues. The CDR3 is CASSRDRRYPFYEQYF. In DNA, the CDR3 is TGTGCCAGCAGTCGGGACAGGCGATACCCATTCTACGAGCAGTACTTC.

CDR3 amino acids: CASIHSGRANEQYF. CDR3 nucleotides: TGTGCCAGCATTCATAGCGGGAGGGCAAACGAGCAGTACTTC. The chain is built from TRBV28 and TRBJ2-7; 11 bases are a match to TRBD2. Germline V CDR1 and CDR2: MDHEN, SYDVKM. This CDR3 spans 14 amino acids. The J segment lost 5 bases and the V segment lost 7 bases, leaving 7 bases of the junction unmatched.

V gene TRBV5-1 combines with J gene TRBJ2-3; 8 bases agree with TRBD2. V dropped 3 bases and J dropped 2; count of bases not matched to a gene: 8. The germline V gene encodes CDR1 SGHRS and CDR2 YFSETQ. The CDR3 sequence is 16 residues long. CDR3 sequence (DNA): TGCGCCAGCAGCTCGTTAGCGGGGTCAGCCACAGATACGCAGTATTTT. It is translated as CASSSLAGSATDTQYF.

The chain joins TRBV5-6 to TRBJ2-1; D possibly corresponds to TRBD1 (6 bases). Trimming cost V 1 base and J 5 bases, with 13 bases left between them. Germline CDR1 and CDR2: SGHDT and YYEEEE. This CDR3 comprises 15 residues. CDR3 in DNA: TGTGCCAGCAGCTTGTTAGGGGGAAAAGACAATGAGCAGTTCTTC. Its translation: CASSLLGGKDNEQFF.

The chain uses TRBV28 and TRBJ1-1; TRBD1 aligns across 7 bases. The CDR3 is made up of 13 amino acids. Germline V gene lookup returns CDR1 MDHEN and CDR2 SYDVKM. J was trimmed by 0 bases and V by 10 bases; bases with no gene match: 5. This CDR3 reads CATRGQLNTEAFF. As DNA, the CDR3 is TGTGCCACCAGGGGACAGCTGAACACTGAAGCTTTCTTT.

The chain recombines TRBV19 with TRBJ2-2, with a tentative D call TRBD2 (5 bases). Trimming stripped 4 bases from V and 6 bases from J, with 24 bases between. The CDR3 is made up of 18 amino acids. Per germline, CDR1 LNHDA and CDR2 SQIVND (reference sequence). The CDR3 reads CASSKLLHRRLAAGELFF. CDR3 bases: TGTGCCAGTAGTAAACTTCTACACCGGAGGCTAGCAGCCGGGGAGCTGTTTTTT.

The CDR3 DNA is TGTGCCAGCTCACGGTCGGGGGAATCCTACGAGCAGTACTTC. It translates to CASSRSGESYEQYF. The chain is built from TRBV18 and TRBJ2-7; D might be TRBD2 (6 bases). Germline V gene lookup returns CDR1 KGHSH and CDR2 LQKENI. Trimming removed 4 bases from V and 1 base from J, with 11 bases in between. The CDR3 has 14 amino acids.

This chain joins TRBV4-1 and TRBJ2-1; a weak D match, TRBD2 (7 bases). Looked up from germline, CDR1 is MGHRA and CDR2 is YSYEKL. Deletions cut 7 bases from V and 0 bases from J, with 10 bases between. This CDR3 is 14 amino acids long. The CDR3 protein is CASKGGVSYNEQFF. CDR3 in DNA: TGCGCCAGCAAAGGGGGGGTCTCCTACAATGAGCAGTTCTTC.

The chain has TRBV5-1 and TRBJ2-2, with TRBD2 matching 7 bases. The germline V gene has CDR1 SGHRS and CDR2 YFSETQ. This CDR3 is 15 amino acids long. V dropped 4 bases and J dropped 0; count of bases not matched to a gene: 3. The CDR3 DNA reads TGCGCCAGCAGCGGGGGGGTGTCGAACACCGGGGAGCTGTTTTTT. Protein: CASSGGVSNTGELFF.

This chain uses TRBV7-6 with TRBJ2-3, with 11 bases aligning to TRBD1. The CDR3 spans 15 residues. CDR1 SGHVS and CDR2 FNYEAQ come from the germline V gene. The junction had 5 bases not matched to a gene; V was cut back by 3 bases and J by 6 bases. The CDR3 DNA sequence: TGTGCCAGCAGCTTGGGGACAGGGGGTTTGGATACGCAGTATTTT. Translated: CASSLGTGGLDTQYF.